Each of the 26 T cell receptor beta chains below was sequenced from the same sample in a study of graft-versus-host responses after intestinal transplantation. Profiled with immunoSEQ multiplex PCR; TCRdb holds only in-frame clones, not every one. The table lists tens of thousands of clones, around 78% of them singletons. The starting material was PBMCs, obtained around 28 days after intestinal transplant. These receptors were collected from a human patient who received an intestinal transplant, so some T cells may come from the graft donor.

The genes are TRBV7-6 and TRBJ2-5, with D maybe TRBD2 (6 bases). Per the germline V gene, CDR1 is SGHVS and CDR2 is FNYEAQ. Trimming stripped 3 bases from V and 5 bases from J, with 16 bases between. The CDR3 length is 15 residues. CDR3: CASSFGTVYEETQYF. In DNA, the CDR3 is TGTGCCAGCAGCTTTGGGACTGTCTATGAGGAGACCCAGTACTTC. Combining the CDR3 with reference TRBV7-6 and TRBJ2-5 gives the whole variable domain GAGVSQSPRYKVTKRGQDVALRCDPISGHVSLYWYRQALGQGPEFLTYFNYEAQQDKSGLPNDRFSAERPEGSISTLTIQRTEQRDSAMYRCASSFGTVYEETQYFGPGTRLLVL.

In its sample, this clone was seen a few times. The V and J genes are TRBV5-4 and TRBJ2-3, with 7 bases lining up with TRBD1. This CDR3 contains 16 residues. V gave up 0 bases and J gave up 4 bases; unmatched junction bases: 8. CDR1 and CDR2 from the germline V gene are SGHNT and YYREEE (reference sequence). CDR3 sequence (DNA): TGTGCCAGCAGCTTGGGGGCAGGGGGTTATGCAGATACGCAGTATTTT. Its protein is CASSLGAGGYADTQYF.

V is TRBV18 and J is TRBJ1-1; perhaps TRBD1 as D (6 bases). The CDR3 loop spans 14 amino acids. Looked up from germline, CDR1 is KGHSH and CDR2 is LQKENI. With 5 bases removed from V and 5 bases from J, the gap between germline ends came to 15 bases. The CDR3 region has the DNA TGTGCCAGCTCAGTAACAGGGATACGGACTGAAGCTTTCTTT. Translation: CASSVTGIRTEAFF.

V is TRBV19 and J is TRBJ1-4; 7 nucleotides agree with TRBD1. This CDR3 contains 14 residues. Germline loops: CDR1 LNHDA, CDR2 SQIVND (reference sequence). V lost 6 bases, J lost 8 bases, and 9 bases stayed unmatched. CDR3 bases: TGTGCCAGTAGCCTAGGGGGCCTTGGAGAAAAACTGTTTTTT. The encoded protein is CASSLGGLGEKLFF.

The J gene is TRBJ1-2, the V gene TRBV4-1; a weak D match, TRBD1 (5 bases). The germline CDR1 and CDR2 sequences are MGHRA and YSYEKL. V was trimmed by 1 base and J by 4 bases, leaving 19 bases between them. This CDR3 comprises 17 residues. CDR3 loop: CASSQVLQGNRGYGYTF. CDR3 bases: TGCGCCAGCAGCCAAGTCCTGCAGGGTAATCGTGGCTATGGCTACACCTTC.

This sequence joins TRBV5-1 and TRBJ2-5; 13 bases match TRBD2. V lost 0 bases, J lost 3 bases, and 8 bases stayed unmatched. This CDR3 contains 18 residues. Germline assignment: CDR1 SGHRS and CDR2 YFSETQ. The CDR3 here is CASSLVKAGTSGEETQYF. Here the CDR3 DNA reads TGCGCCAGCAGCTTGGTAAAAGCCGGGACTAGCGGGGAAGAGACCCAGTACTTC.

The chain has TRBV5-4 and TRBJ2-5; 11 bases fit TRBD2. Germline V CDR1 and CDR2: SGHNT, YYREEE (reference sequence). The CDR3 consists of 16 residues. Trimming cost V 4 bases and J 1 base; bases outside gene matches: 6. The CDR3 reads CASSRGLAGLQETQYF. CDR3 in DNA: TGTGCCAGCAGCCGTGGACTAGCGGGTCTCCAAGAGACCCAGTACTTC. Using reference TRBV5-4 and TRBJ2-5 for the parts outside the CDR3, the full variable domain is ETGVTQSPTHLIKTRGQQVTLRCSSQSGHNTVSWYQQALGQGPQFIFQYYREEENGRGNFPPRFSGLQFPNYSSELNVNALELDDSALYLCASSRGLAGLQETQYFGPGTRLLVL.

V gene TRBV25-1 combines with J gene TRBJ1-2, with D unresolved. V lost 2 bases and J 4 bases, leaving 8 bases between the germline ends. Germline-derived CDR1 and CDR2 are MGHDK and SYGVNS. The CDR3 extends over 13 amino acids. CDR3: CASSEIEFYGYTF. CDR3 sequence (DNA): TGTGCCAGCAGTGAAATAGAGTTCTATGGCTACACCTTC.

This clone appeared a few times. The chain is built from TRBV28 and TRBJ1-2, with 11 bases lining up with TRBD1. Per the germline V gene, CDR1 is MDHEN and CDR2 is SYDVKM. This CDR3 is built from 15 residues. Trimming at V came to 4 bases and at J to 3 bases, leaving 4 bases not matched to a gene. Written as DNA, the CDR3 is TGTGCCAGCAGTTCCCCGGACAGGGGGCACTATGGCTACACCTTC. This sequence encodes CASSSPDRGHYGYTF.

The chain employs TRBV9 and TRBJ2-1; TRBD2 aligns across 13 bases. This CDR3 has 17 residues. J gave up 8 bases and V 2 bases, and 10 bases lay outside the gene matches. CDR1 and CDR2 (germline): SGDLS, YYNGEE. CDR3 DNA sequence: TGTGCCAGCAGCGTTGCCCCCGGGACTAGCGGGATCGATGAGCAGTTCTTC. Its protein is CASSVAPGTSGIDEQFF.

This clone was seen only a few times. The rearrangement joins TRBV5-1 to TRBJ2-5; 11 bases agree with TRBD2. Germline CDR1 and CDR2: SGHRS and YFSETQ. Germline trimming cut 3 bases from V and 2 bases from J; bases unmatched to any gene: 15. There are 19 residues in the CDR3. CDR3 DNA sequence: TGCGCCAGCAGCTACCCTCTCGCTAGCGGGGGGTCTCTTCAAGAGACCCAGTACTTC. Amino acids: CASSYPLASGGSLQETQYF.

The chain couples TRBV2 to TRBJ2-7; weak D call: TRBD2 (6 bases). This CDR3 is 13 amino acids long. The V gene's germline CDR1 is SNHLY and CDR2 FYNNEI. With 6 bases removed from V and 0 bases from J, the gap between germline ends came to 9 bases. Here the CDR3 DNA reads TGTGCCAGCAGCGGGACTCCCTCCTACGAGCAGTACTTC. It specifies CASSGTPSYEQYF. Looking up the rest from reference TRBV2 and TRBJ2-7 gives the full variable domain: EPEVTQTPSHQVTQMGQEVILRCVPISNHLYFYWYRQILGQKVEFLVSFYNNEISEKSEIFDDQFSVERPDGSNFTLKIRSTKLEDSAMYFCASSGTPSYEQYFGPGTRLTVT.

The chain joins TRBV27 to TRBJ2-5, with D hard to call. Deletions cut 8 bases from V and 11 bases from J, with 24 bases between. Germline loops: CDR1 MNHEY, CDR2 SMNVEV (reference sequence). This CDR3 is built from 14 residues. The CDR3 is CASGSLPGYSPQYF. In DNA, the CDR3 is TGTGCCAGCGGATCGCTGCCGGGCTACAGTCCTCAGTACTTC.

The CDR3 region has the DNA TGTGCCAGCAGTTATGGCAGTCAGAACAATGAGCAGTTCTTC. It is translated as CASSYGSQNNEQFF. This chain connects TRBV6-5 to TRBJ2-1; D call uncertain. This CDR3 is 14 amino acids long. V was trimmed by 3 bases and J by 5 bases, leaving 11 bases between them. CDR1 is MNHEY and CDR2 is SVGAGI in the germline V gene.

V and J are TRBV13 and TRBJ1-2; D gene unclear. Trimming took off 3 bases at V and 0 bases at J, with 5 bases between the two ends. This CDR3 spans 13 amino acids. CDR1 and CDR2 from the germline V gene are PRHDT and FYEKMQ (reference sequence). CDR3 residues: CASSFKANYGYTF. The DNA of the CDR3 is TGTGCCAGCAGCTTCAAAGCTAACTATGGCTACACCTTC.

CDR3 amino acids: CASSLRSGLAGVRGDTQYF. The DNA for the CDR3 is TGTGCCAGCAGTTTAAGGTCGGGACTAGCGGGAGTGAGGGGAGATACGCAGTATTTT. The chain has TRBV27 and TRBJ2-3; 14 bases line up with TRBD2. The CDR3 loop spans 19 amino acids. The germline V gene has CDR1 MNHEY and CDR2 SMNVEV (reference sequence). The V and J ends lost 2 bases and 5 bases, in that order; junction bases with no gene match: 12.

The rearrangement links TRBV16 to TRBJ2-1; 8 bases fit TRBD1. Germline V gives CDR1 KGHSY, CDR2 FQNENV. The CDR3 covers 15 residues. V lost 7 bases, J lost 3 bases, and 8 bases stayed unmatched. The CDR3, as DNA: TGTGCCAGCATCGGACAGGGCATCTTCTACAATGAGCAGTTCTTC. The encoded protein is CASIGQGIFYNEQFF.

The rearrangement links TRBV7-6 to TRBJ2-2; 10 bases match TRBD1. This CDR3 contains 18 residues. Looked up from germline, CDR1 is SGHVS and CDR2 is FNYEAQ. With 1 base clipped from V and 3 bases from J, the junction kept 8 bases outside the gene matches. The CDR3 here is CASSLVEGDRGDTGELFF. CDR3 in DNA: TGTGCCAGCAGCTTAGTGGAGGGGGACAGGGGTGACACCGGGGAGCTGTTTTTT. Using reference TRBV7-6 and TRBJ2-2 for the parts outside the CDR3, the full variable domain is GAGVSQSPRYKVTKRGQDVALRCDPISGHVSLYWYRQALGQGPEFLTYFNYEAQQDKSGLPNDRFSAERPEGSISTLTIQRTEQRDSAMYRCASSLVEGDRGDTGELFFGEGSRLTVL.

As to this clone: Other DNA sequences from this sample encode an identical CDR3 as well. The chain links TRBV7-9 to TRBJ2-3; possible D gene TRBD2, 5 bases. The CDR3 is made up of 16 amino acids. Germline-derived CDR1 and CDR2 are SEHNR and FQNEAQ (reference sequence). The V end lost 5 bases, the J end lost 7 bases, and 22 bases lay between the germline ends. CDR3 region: CASSARLAPPGNTQYF. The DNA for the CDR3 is TGTGCCAGCAGCGCTCGGCTAGCTCCTCCCGGGAATACGCAGTATTTT.

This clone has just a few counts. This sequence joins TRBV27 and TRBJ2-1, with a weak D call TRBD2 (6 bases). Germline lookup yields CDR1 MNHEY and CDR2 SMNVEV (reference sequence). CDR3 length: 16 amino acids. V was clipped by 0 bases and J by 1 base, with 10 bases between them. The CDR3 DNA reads TGTGCCAGCAGTTTATCGGGCGGGGATTCCTACAATGAGCAGTTCTTC. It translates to CASSLSGGDSYNEQFF.

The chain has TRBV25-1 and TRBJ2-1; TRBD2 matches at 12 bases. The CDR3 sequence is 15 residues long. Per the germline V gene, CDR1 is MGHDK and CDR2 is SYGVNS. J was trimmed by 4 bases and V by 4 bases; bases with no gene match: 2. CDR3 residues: CASSGGLAGYNEQFF. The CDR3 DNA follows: TGTGCCAGCAGTGGAGGACTAGCGGGGTACAATGAGCAGTTCTTC.

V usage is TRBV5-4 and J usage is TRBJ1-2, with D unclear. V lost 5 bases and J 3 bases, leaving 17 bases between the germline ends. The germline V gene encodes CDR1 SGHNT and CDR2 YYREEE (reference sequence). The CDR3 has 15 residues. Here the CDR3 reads CASSRSPDGDYGYTF. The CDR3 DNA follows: TGTGCCAGCAGTCGATCCCCTGACGGAGACTATGGCTACACCTTC.

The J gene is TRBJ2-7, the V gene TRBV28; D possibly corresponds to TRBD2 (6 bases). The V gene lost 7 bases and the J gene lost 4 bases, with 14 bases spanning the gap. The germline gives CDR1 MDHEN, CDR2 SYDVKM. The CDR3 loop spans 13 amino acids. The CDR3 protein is CASIGGRSYEQYF. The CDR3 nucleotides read TGTGCCAGCATTGGGGGGAGGTCATACGAGCAGTACTTC.

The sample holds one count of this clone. CDR3 sequence: CASSEATPTYEQYF. CDR3 DNA sequence: TGTGCCAGCAGTGAGGCCACTCCTACCTACGAGCAGTACTTC. The chain couples TRBV2 to TRBJ2-7; the D is unclear. The germline V gene has CDR1 SNHLY and CDR2 FYNNEI. V dropped 3 bases and J dropped 2 bases, with 11 bases sitting between them. The CDR3 is 14 amino acids.

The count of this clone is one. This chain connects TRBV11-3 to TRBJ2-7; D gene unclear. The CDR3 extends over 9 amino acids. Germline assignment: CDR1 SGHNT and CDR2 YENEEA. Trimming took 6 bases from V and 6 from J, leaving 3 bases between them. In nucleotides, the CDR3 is TGTGCCAGCAGGTCCGAGCAGTACTTC. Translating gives CASRSEQYF.

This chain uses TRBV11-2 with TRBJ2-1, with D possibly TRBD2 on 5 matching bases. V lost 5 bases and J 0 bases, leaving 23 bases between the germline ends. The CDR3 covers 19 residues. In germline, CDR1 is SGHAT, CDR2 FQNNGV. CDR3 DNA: TGTGCCAGCAGCCCTTACGGCGGGCAACTCCCACTCTCCTACAATGAGCAGTTCTTC. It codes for CASSPYGGQLPLSYNEQFF. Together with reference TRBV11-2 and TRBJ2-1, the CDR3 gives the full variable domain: EAGVAQSPRYKIIEKRQSVAFWCNPISGHATLYWYQQILGQGPKLLIQFQNNGVVDDSQLPKDRFSAERLKGVDSTLKIQPAKLEDSAVYLCASSPYGGQLPLSYNEQFFGPGTRLTVL.